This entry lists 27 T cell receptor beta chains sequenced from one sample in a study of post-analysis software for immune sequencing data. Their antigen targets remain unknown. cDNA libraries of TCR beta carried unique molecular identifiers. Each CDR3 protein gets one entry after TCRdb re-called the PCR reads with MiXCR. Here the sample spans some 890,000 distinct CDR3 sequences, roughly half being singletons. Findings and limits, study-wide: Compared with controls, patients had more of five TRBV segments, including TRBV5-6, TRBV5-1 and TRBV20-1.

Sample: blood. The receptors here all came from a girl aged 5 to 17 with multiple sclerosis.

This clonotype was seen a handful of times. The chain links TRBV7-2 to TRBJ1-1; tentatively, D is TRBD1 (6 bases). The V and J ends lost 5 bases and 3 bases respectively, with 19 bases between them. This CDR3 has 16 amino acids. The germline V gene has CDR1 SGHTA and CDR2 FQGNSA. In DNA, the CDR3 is TGTGCCAGCAGCCCGGACAGCACTACCTCCGACACTGAAGCTTTCTTT. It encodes CASSPDSTTSDTEAFF.

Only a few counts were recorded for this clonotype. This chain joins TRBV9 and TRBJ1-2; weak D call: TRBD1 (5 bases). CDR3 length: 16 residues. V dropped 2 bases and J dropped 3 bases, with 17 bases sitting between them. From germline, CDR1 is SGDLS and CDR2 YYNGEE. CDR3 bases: TGTGCCAGCAGCGTCCGCCCAGGGCACCAATACTATGGCTACACCTTC. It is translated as CASSVRPGHQYYGYTF.

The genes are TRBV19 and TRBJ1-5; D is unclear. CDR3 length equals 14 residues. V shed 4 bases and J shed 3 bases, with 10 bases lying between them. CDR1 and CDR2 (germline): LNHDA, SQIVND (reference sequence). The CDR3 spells CASSTTLLNQPQHF. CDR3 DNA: TGTGCCAGTAGTACCACATTGCTCAATCAGCCCCAGCATTTT.

The CDR3 is CASSDYPGGNEQFF. Here the CDR3 DNA reads TGTGCCAGCAGTGACTACCCCGGGGGCAATGAGCAGTTCTTC. This rearrangement joins TRBV6-4 to TRBJ2-1; D perhaps matches TRBD2 (6 bases). V shed 1 base and J shed 6 bases, with 10 bases lying between them. CDR1 MRHNA and CDR2 SNTAGT come from the germline V gene. There are 14 residues in the CDR3.

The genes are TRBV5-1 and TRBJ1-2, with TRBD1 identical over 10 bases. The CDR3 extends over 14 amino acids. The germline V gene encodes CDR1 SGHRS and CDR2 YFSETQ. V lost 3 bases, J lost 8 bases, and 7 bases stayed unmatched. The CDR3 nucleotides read TGCGCCAGCAGCTCCAGACAGGGGGCAGAGGGCTACACCTTC. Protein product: CASSSRQGAEGYTF.

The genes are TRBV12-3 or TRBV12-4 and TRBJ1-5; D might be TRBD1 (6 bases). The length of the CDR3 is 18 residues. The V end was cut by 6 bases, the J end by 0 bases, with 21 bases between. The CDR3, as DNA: TGTGCCAGCAGCCCAGGGGTAGGGGGGAGATATAGCAATCAGCCCCAGCATTTT. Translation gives CASSPGVGGRYSNQPQHF.

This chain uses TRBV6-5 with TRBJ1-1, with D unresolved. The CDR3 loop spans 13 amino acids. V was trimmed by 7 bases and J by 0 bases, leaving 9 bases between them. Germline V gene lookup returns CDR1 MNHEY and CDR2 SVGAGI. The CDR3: CASKRVVNTEAFF. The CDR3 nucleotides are TGTGCCAGCAAGAGAGTAGTGAACACTGAAGCTTTCTTT.

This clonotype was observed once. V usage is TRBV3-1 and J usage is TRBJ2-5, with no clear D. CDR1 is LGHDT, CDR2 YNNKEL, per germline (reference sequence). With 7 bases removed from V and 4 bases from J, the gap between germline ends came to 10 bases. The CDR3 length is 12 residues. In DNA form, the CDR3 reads TGTGCCAGCACCCTCGTAGGAGAGACCCAGTACTTC. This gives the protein CASTLVGETQYF.

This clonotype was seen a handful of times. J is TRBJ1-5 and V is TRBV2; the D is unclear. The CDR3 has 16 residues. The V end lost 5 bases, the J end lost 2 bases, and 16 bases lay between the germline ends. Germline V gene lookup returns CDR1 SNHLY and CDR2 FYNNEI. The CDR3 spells CASSSAQWVRNQPQHF. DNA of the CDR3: TGTGCCAGCAGTTCGGCCCAATGGGTCCGCAATCAGCCCCAGCATTTT.

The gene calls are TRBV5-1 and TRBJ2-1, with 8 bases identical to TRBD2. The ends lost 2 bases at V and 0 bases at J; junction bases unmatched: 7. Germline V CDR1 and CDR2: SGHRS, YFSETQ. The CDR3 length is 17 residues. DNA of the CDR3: TGCGCCAGCAGCTTTTTCGAACTAGCGGCCTCCTACAATGAGCAGTTCTTC. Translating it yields CASSFFELAASYNEQFF.

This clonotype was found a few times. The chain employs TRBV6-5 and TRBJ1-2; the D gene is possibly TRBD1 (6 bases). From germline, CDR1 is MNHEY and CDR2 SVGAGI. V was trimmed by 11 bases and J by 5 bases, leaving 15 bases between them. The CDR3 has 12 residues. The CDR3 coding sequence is TGTGCCGCCCGGACAGTCGCTTATGGCTACACCTTC. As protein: CAARTVAYGYTF.

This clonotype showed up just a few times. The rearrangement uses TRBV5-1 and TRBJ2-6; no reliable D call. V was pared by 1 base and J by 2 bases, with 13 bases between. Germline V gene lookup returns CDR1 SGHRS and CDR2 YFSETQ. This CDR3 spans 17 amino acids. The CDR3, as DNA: TGCGCCAGCAGCTTGTTTTTACAGACAACTGGGGCCAACGTCCTGACTTTC. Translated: CASSLFLQTTGANVLTF.

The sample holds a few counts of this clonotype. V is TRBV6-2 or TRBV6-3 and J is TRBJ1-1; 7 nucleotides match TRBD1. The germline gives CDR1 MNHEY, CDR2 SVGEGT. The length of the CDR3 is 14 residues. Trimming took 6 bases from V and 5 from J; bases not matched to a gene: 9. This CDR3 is CASRDLGQPTEAFF. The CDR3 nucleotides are TGTGCCAGCAGAGACTTGGGACAGCCTACTGAAGCTTTCTTT.

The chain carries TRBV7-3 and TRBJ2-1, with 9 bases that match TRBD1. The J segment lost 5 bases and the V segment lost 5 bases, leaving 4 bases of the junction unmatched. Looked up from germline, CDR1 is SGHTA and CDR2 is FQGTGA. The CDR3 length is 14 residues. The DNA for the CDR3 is TGTGCCAGCAGCCCCCGGACAGGGGACAATGAGCAGTTCTTC. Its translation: CASSPRTGDNEQFF.

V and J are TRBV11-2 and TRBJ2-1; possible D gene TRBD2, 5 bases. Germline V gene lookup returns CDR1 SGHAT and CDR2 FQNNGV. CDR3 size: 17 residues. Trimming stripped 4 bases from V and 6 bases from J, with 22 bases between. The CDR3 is CASSSNWFGGLINEQFF. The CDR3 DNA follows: TGTGCCAGCAGCTCAAATTGGTTTGGAGGACTGATCAATGAGCAGTTCTTC.

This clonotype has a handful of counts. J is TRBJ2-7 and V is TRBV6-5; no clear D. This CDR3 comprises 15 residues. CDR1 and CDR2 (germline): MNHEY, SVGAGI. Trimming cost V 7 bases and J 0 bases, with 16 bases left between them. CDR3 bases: TGTGCCAGCACCCGGATTTCCCAAGGCTCCTACGAGCAGTACTTC. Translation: CASTRISQGSYEQYF.

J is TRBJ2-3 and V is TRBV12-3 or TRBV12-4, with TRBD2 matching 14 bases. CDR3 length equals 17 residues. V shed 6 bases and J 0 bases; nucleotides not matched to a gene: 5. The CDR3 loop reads CASRPGTSGGSTDTQYF. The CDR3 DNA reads TGTGCCAGCAGACCAGGGACTAGCGGGGGTAGCACAGATACGCAGTATTTT.

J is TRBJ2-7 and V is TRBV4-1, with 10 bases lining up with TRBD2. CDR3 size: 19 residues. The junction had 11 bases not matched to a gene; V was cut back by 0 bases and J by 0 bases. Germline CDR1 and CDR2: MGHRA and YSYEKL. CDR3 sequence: CASSQDQDSGGPSSYEQYF. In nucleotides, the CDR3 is TGCGCCAGCAGCCAAGATCAGGATAGCGGGGGGCCGAGCTCCTACGAGCAGTACTTC.

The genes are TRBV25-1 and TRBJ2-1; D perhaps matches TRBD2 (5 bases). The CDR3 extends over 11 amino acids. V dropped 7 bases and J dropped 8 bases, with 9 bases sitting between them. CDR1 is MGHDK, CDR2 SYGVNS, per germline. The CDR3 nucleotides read TGTGCCAGCATCATGAGGGATGAGCAGTTCTTC. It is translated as CASIMRDEQFF.

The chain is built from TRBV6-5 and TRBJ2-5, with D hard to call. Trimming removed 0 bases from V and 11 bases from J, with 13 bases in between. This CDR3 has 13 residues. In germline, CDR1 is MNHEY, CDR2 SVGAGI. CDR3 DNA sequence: TGTGCCAGCAGTTACTCGTCAGCAGCAGAGCAGTACTTC. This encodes CASSYSSAAEQYF.

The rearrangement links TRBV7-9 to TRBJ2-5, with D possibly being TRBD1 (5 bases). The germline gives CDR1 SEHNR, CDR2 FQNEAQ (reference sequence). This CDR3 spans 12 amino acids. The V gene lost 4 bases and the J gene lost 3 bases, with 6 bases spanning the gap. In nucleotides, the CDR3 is TGTGCCAGCAGCTCCAGGGAAGAGACCCAGTACTTC. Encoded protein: CASSSREETQYF.

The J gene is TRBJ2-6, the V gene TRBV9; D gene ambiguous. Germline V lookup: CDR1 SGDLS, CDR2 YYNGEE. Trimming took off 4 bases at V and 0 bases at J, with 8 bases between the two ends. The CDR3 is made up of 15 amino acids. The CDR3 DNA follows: TGTGCCAGCAGCCCCATGGCCTCTGGGGCCAACGTCCTGACTTTC. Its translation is CASSPMASGANVLTF.

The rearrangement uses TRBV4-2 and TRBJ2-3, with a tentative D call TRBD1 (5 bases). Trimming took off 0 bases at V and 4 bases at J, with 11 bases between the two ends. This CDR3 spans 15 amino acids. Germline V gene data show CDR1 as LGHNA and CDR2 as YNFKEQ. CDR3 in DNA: TGTGCCAGCAGCCAAGAAGACACGACAGCAGATACGCAGTATTTT. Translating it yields CASSQEDTTADTQYF.

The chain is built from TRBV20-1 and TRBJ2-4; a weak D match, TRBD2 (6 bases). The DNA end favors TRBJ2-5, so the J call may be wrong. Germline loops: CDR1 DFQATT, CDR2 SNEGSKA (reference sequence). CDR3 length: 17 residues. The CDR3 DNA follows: TGCAGTGCTAGAGGCCCTGCTACCGGGACTTCAGGGGAGACCCAGTACTTC. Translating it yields CSARGPATGTSGETQYF.

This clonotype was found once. Written as DNA, the CDR3 is TGTACCAGCAGCACCCTGGGGACTGAGCAGTTCTTC. Translating it yields CTSSTLGTEQFF. The V call is TRBV7-2, the J call TRBJ2-1; possibly TRBD1 or TRBD2 for D (5 bases each). Germline CDR1 SGHTA, CDR2 FQGNSA. V gave up 5 bases and J gave up 9 bases, with 11 bases separating them. CDR3 length: 12 residues.

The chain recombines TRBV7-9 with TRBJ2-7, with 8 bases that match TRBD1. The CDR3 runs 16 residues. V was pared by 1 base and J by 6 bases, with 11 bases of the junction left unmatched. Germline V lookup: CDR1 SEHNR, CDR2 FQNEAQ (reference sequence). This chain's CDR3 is CASSLGIFTDRAEQYF. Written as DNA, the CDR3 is TGTGCCAGCAGCTTAGGCATTTTCACGGACAGGGCCGAGCAGTACTTC.

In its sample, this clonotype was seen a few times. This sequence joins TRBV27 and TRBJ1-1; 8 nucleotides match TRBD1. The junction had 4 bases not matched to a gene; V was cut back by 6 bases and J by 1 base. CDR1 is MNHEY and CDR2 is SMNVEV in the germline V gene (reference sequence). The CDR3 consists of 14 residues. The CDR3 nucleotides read TGTGCCAGCAGATACAGGGGGGCGAACACTGAAGCTTTCTTT. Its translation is CASRYRGANTEAFF.